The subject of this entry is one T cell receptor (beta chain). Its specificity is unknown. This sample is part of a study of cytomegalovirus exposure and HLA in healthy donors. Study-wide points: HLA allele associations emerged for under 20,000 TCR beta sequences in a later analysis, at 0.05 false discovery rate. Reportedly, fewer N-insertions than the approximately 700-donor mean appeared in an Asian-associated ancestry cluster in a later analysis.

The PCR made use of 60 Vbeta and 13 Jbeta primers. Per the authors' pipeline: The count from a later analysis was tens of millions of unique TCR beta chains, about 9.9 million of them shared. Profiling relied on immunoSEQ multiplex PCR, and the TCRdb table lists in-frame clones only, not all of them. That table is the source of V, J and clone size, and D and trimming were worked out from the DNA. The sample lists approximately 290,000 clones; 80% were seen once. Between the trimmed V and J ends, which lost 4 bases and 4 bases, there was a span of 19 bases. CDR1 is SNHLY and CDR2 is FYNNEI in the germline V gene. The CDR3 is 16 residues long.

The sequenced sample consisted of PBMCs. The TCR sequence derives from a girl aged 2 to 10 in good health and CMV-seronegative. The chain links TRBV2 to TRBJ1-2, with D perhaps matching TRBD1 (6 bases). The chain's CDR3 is CASSGGIVQGPYGYTF. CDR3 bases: TGTGCCAGCAGTGGGGGGATCGTACAGGGACCCTATGGCTACACCTTC.